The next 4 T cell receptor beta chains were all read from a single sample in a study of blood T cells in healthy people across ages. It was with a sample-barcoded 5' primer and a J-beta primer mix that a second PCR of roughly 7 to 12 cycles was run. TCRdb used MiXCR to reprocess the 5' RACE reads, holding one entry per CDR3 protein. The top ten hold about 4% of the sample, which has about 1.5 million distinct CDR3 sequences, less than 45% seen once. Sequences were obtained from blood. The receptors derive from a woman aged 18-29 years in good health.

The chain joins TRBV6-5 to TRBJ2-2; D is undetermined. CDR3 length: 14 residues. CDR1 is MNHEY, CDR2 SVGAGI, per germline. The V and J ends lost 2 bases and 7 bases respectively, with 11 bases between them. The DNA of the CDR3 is TGTGCCAGCAGTTACCCCAGGCTTGGCGGGGAGCTGTTTTTT. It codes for CASSYPRLGGELFF.

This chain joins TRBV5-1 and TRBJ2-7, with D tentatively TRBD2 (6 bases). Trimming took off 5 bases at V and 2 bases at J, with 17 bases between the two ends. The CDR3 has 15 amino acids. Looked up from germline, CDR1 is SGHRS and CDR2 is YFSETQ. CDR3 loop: CASRPGLASTYEQYF. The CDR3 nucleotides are TGCGCCAGCAGGCCTGGCCTAGCGAGTACCTACGAGCAGTACTTC.

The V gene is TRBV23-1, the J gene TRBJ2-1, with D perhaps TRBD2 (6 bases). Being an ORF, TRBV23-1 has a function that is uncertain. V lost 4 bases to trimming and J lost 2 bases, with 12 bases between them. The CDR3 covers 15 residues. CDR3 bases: TGCGCCAGCAGTCGTTCGGCGGGACCCTACAATGAGCAGTTCTTC. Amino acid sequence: CASSRSAGPYNEQFF.

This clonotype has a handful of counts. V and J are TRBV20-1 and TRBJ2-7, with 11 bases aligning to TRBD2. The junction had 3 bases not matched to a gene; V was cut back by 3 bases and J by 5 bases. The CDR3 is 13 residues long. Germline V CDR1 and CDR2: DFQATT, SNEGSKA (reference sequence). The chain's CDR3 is CSASTSGSHEQYF. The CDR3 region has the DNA TGCAGTGCTAGCACTAGCGGGAGTCACGAGCAGTACTTC.